This TCR beta chain was recorded in a study of blood T cell repertoires in COVID-19. Authors' methods: Reference gene primer amplification gave estimated nucleated cell counts. The assay was immunoSEQ multiplex PCR, and TCRdb's table has in-frame clones only and misses some. From that table come the V and J calls and clone size; the DNA was used to work out D and trimming. The sample consists of some 210,000 clones, approximately 88% of them appearing once. Trimming removed 5 bases from V and 7 bases from J; junction bases left unmatched: 4. The CDR3 totals 14 residues. Per germline, CDR1 LNHDA and CDR2 SQIVND (reference sequence).

The specimen was peripheral blood. The origin of this receptor is a man in his sixties who had recovered from COVID-19. V gene TRBV19 combines with J gene TRBJ1-6, with 8 bases lining up with TRBD1. The CDR3 loop is CASSPRDRNSPLHF. For the CDR3, the DNA is TGTGCCAGTAGTCCCCGGGACAGGAATTCACCCCTCCACTTT.